The TCR beta chain described here comes from a study of response to subunit inactivated influenza vaccine listed by TCRdb under 2018. Regarding the study in general: Deep quantitative profiling of the T cell receptor repertoire was used in the study to follow responses to a trivalent subunit inactivated influenza vaccine.

Clipping removes 8 bases from V and 9 bases from J, with 3 as the unmatched junction base count. Sequences KGHDR (CDR1) and SFDVKD (CDR2) are obtained from the germline V gene. The CDR3 starts with the cysteine, ends with the phenylalanine, and has 11 residues. Of the read, only the CDR3 DNA is kept; its 33 bases are in frame from base 1. Library preparation used RT-PCR. Sequencing was performed on an Illumina HiSeq 2500. TCRdb took the public reads, trimmed them with fastp at Q25, ran MiXCR for clone calling and kept in-frame beta chains. For every CDR3 protein sequence, its rows merge into one entry that carries the most common genes and DNA. The sample has roughly 630,000 distinct CDR3 sequences on record, 14% of them singletons. The ten biggest clones cover less than 8.5% of the sample. A note on this clonotype: Its specific antigen is unknown. Base qualities are missing; no much larger clone stands one base away.

Here is what the overall study found, with its caveats: The authors suggested that each seasonal influenza vaccination may recruit only a limited number of new T cells.

The source was PBMCs from blood, collected roughly 15 days before vaccination. This sequence originates from a man between 50 and 59 years old who received an inactivated influenza vaccine. Donor details come from another sample of the same person, matched by shared clones. The rearranged segments are TRBV24-1 and TRBJ2-1, with TRBD2 matching 7 junction bases. The CDR3: CATKREGEQFF. The base sequence is TGTGCCACCAAGCGGGAAGGTGAGCAGTTCTTC.